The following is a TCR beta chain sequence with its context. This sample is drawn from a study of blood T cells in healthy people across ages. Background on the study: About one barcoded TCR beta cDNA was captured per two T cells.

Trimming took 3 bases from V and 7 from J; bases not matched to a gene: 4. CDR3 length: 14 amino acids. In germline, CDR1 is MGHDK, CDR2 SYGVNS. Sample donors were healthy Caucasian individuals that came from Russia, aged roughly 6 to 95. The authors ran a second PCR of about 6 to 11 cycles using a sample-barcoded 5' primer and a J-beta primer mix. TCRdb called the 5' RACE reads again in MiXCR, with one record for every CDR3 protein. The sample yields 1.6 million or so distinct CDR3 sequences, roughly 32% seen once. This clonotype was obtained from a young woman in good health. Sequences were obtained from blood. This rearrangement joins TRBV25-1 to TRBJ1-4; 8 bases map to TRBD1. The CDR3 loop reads CASSERQGREKLFF. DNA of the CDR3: TGTGCCAGCAGTGAGCGACAGGGGCGTGAAAAACTGTTTTTT.